The entry below describes one T cell receptor beta chain. Its cognate antigen is unknown. Germline CDR1 is SGHRS and CDR2 is YFSETQ. There are 19 residues in the CDR3. V lost 0 bases, J lost 6 bases, and 27 bases lay in between. This entry comes from a study of T cell responses to AZD1222 COVID-19 vaccine. Study-wide results and caveats: Across the whole spike, CD4 TCRs peaked at regions 160-218 and 743-854. At baseline, just a handful of AZD1222 recipients tested seropositive. Researchers took repertoire samples only after the peak T cell response had come. Donors were mostly white British, more females; clonal diversity possibly underestimated.

Sequencing was performed with immunoSEQ multiplex PCR; in TCRdb, only in-frame clones are kept and a portion is missing. Of approximately 150,000 clones in the sample, around 90% are singletons; the top ten hold approximately 3.5%. This TCR derives from an adult who received the AZD1222 COVID-19 vaccine. The specimen comprised peripheral blood, sampled 28 days after the second AZD1222 dose. The chain is built from TRBV5-1 and TRBJ1-2; the D gene is possibly TRBD1 (5 bases). The chain's CDR3 is CASSLALYPRQGLEDGYTF. As DNA, the CDR3 is TGCGCCAGCAGCTTGGCTCTCTATCCCCGGCAGGGCCTCGAAGATGGCTACACCTTC.